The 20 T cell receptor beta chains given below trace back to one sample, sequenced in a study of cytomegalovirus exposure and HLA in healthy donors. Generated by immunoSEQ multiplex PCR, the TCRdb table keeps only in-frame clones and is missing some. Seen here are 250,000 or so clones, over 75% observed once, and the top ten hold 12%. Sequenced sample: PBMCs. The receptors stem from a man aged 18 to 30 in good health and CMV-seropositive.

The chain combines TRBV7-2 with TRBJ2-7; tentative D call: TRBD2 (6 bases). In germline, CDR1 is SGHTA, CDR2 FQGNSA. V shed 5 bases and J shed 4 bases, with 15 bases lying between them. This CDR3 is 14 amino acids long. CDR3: CASSVPGGRYEQYF. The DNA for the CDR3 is TGTGCCAGCAGCGTCCCCGGGGGTCGGTACGAGCAGTACTTC.

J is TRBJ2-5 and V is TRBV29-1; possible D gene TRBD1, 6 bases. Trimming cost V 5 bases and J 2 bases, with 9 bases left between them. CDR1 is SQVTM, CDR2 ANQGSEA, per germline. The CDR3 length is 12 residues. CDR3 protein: CSVLDSQETQYF. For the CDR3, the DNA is TGCAGCGTTCTGGACAGTCAAGAGACCCAGTACTTC.

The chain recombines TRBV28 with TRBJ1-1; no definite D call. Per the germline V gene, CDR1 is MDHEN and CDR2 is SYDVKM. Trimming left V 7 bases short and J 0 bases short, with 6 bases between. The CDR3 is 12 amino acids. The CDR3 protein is CASKSVNTEAFF. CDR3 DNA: TGTGCCAGCAAGTCGGTGAACACTGAAGCTTTCTTT.

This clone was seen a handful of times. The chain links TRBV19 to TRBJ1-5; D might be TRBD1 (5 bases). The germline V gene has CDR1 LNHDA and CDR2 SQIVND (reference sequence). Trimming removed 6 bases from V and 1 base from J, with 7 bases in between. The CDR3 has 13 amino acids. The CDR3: CASSWDSNQPQHF. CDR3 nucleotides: TGTGCCAGTAGCTGGGACAGCAATCAGCCCCAGCATTTT.

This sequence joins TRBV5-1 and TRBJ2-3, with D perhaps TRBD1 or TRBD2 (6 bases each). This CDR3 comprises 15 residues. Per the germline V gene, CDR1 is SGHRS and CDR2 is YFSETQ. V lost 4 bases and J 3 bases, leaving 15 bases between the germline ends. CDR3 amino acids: CASSTLRGETDTQYF. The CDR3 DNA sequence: TGCGCCAGCAGCACCCTGAGGGGGGAGACAGATACGCAGTATTTT.

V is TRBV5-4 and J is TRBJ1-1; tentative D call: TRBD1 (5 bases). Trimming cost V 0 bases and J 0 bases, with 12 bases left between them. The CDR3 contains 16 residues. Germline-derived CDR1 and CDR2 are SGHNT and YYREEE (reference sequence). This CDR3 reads CASSLGGRLMNTEAFF. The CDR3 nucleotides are TGTGCCAGCAGCTTGGGGGGCCGGCTGATGAACACTGAAGCTTTCTTT.

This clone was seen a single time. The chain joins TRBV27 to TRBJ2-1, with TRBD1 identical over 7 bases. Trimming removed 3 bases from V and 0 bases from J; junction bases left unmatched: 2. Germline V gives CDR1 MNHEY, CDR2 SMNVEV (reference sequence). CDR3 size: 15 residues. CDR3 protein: CASSLDRSSYNEQFF. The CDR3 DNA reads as TGTGCCAGCAGTTTGGACAGGAGCTCCTACAATGAGCAGTTCTTC.

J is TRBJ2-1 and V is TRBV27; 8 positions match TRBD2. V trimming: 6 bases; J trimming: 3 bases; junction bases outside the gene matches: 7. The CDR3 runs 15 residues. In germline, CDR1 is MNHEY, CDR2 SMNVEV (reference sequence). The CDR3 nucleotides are TGTGCCAGCAGAAGAGCGGGAGAGAACTACAATGAGCAGTTCTTC. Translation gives CASRRAGENYNEQFF.

CDR3 region: CASRWTSADTQYF. CDR3 DNA: TGTGCCAGCAGGTGGACTAGCGCAGATACGCAGTATTTT. The rearrangement joins TRBV7-9 to TRBJ2-3, with TRBD2 identical over 9 bases. The CDR3 loop spans 13 amino acids. V lost 6 bases to trimming and J lost 4 bases; unmatched junction nucleotides: 2. Germline values: CDR1 SEHNR, CDR2 FQNEAQ (reference sequence).

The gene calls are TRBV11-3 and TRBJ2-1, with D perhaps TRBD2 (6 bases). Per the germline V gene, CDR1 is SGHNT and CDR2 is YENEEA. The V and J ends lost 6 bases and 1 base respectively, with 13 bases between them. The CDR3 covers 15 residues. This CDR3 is CASSSSVMSYNEQFF. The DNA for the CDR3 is TGTGCCAGCAGTTCTAGCGTGATGTCCTACAATGAGCAGTTCTTC.

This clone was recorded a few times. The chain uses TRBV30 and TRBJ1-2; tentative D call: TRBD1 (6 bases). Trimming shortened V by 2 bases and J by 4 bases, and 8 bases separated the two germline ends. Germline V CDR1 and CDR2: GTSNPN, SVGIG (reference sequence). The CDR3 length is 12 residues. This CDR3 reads CAWSTGIYGYTF. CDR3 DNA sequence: TGTGCCTGGAGTACAGGGATCTATGGCTACACCTTC.

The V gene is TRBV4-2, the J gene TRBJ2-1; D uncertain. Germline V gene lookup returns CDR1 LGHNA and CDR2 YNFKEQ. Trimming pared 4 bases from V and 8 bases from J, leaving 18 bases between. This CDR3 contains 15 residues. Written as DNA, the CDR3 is TGTGCCAGCAGCCCCCGTAAGGGTAGTCCCGATGAGCAGTTCTTC. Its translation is CASSPRKGSPDEQFF.

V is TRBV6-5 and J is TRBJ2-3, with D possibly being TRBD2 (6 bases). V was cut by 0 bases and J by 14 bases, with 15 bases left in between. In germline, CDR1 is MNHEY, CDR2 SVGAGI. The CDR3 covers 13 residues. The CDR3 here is CASSYSLGGSSYF. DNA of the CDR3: TGTGCCAGCAGTTACTCGCTCGGGGGTTCATCGTATTTT.

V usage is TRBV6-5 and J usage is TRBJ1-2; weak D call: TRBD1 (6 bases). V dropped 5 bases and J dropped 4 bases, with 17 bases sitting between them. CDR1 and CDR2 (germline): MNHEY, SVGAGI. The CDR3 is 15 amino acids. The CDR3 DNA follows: TGTGCCAGCAGTGTAACGGGACAAGTACTCTATGGCTACACCTTC. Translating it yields CASSVTGQVLYGYTF.

CDR3 in DNA: TGTGCCAGCAGCGTCGGACTAGCGGGAGGGGGGACCTACGAGCAGTACTTC. Translated: CASSVGLAGGGTYEQYF. V gene TRBV9 combines with J gene TRBJ2-7; 15 nucleotides line up with TRBD2. The CDR3 is 17 residues long. Germline assignment: CDR1 SGDLS and CDR2 YYNGEE. The J segment lost 2 bases and the V segment lost 2 bases, leaving 5 bases of the junction unmatched.

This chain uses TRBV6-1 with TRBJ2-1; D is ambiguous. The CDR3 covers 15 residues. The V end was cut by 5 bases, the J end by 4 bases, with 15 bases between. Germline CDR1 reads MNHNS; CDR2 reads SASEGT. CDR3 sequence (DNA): TGTGCCAGCAGTCTCGAGGCAAGGGCATACAATGAGCAGTTCTTC. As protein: CASSLEARAYNEQFF.

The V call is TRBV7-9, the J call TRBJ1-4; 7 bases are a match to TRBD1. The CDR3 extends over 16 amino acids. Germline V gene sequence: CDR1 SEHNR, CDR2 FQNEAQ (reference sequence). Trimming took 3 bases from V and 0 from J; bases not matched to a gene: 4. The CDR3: CASSFLGTATNEKLFF. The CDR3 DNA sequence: TGTGCCAGCAGCTTTCTCGGGACAGCAACTAATGAAAAACTGTTTTTT.

The CDR3 loop is CASSREGGTEAFF. In DNA form, the CDR3 reads TGCGCCAGCAGCCGGGAGGGAGGCACTGAAGCTTTCTTT. The chain uses TRBV5-1 and TRBJ1-1; no reliable D call. V was pared by 4 bases and J by 4 bases, with 11 bases between. This CDR3 has 13 residues. Germline V gene lookup returns CDR1 SGHRS and CDR2 YFSETQ.

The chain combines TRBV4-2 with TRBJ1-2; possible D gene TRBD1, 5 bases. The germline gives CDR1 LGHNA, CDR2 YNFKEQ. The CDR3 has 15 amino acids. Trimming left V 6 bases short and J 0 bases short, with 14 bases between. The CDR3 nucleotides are TGTGCCAGCAGAACGTACGGGGCGCCTAACTATGGCTACACCTTC. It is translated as CASRTYGAPNYGYTF.

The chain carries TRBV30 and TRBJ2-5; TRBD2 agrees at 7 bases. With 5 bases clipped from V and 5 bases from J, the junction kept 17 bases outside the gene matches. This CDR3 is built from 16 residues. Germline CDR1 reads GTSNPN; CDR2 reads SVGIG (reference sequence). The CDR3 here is CAWRGKASTSWETQYF. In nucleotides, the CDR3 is TGTGCCTGGCGTGGAAAGGCCTCGACTAGCTGGGAGACCCAGTACTTC.